This T cell receptor beta chain came from a study of CD8 T cells in Susac syndrome. Germline lookup yields CDR1 MDHEN and CDR2 SYDVKM. Unmatched junction bases numbered 4, after V lost 5 bases and J lost 1 base. The CDR3 sequence is 16 residues long. RNA was extracted with the RNeasy kit, and a quantity of roughly 0.5 to 1 ug was reverse transcribed using random hexamers. MiXCR, applied by TCRdb to the immunoSEQ multiplex PCR reads, yields one record per CDR3 protein. The sample has 150,000 or so distinct CDR3 sequences; approximately 93% are singletons. The V call is TRBV28, the J call TRBJ2-6, with 8 bases fitting TRBD2. The TCR was taken from a human donor with multiple sclerosis. The sequenced material came from CD4+ T cells from PBMCs. This chain's CDR3 is CASSLPGGSGANVLTF. CDR3 DNA: TGTGCCAGCAGTCTACCGGGGGGGTCTGGGGCCAACGTCCTGACTTTC.